Presented here are 23 T cell receptor beta chains from one specimen sequenced in a study of blood T cell repertoires in COVID-19. The assay was immunoSEQ multiplex PCR, and TCRdb's table has in-frame clones only and misses some. The sample contains 140,000 or so clones, 84% of which appear only once. Input material: peripheral blood. Every receptor here comes from a human donor in a cohort sampled during active COVID-19.

The chain recombines TRBV4-1 with TRBJ1-5; D unresolved. This CDR3 contains 15 residues. Germline V lookup: CDR1 MGHRA, CDR2 YSYEKL. The ends were cut back, 3 bases at V and 4 bases at J, with 13 bases in the middle. The CDR3 is CASSQRDGSNQPQHF. CDR3 sequence (DNA): TGCGCCAGCAGCCAGAGAGACGGGAGTAATCAGCCCCAGCATTTT.

The chain employs TRBV6-6 and TRBJ1-2; D is ambiguous. The V gene's germline CDR1 is MNHNY and CDR2 SVGAGI (reference sequence). There are 12 residues in the CDR3. Trimming shortened V by 7 bases and J by 2 bases, and 8 bases separated the two germline ends. This chain's CDR3 is CASTEGNYGYTF. The CDR3, as DNA: TGTGCCAGCACCGAGGGAAACTATGGCTACACCTTC.

The chain links TRBV2 to TRBJ2-6, with D hard to call. The CDR3 is 13 amino acids. Germline V gives CDR1 SNHLY, CDR2 FYNNEI. V was cut by 7 bases and J by 0 bases, with 4 bases left in between. The DNA of the CDR3 is TGTGCCAGCAAATACTCTGGGGCCAACGTCCTGACTTTC. Translation gives CASKYSGANVLTF.

This clone was seen more than once but under ten times. The V call is TRBV30, the J call TRBJ2-1; 10 bases map to TRBD1. After removal of 4 bases from V and 8 bases from J, the junction contained 8 bases not matched to a gene. Looked up from germline, CDR1 is GTSNPN and CDR2 is SVGIG (reference sequence). CDR3 length: 14 residues. The CDR3, as DNA: TGTGCCTGGAACGACAGGGGGCTAAGAGATGAGCAGTTCTTC. Translation gives CAWNDRGLRDEQFF.

This clone was recorded only once. The CDR3 reads CASSPSGGARNEQFF. Here the CDR3 DNA reads TGCGCCAGCAGCCCGAGCGGGGGGGCTAGAAATGAGCAGTTCTTC. The V and J genes are TRBV5-1 and TRBJ2-1, with 10 bases fitting TRBD2. Germline CDR1 SGHRS, CDR2 YFSETQ. The V segment lost 4 bases and the J segment 7 bases; nucleotides outside the gene matches: 8. This CDR3 region has 15 residues.

The gene calls are TRBV5-5 and TRBJ1-1; 9 positions match TRBD1. Germline CDR1 and CDR2: SGHKS and YYEKEE (reference sequence). This CDR3 spans 15 amino acids. With V trimmed by 4 bases and J by 2 bases, 6 bases remained unmatched. The CDR3 loop reads CASSRGGQGNTEAFF. Written as DNA, the CDR3 is TGTGCCAGCAGCAGGGGGGGACAGGGAAACACTGAAGCTTTCTTT. Based on the CDR3 plus reference TRBV5-5 and TRBJ1-1, the full variable domain is DAGVTQSPTHLIKTRGQQVTLRCSPISGHKSVSWYQQVLGQGPQFIFQYYEKEERGRGNFPDRFSARQFPNYSSELNVNALLLGDSALYLCASSRGGQGNTEAFFGQGTRLTVV.

The chain has TRBV6-5 and TRBJ1-6, with TRBD1 matching 9 bases. V dropped 6 bases and J dropped 15; count of bases not matched to a gene: 15. Germline V gives CDR1 MNHEY, CDR2 SVGAGI. This CDR3 is built from 15 residues. In DNA form, the CDR3 reads TGTGCCAGCAGCTTATCCGGGACAGGGAAGCTCAACCTCCACTTT. Protein: CASSLSGTGKLNLHF.

The rearrangement joins TRBV5-8 to TRBJ1-4; 7 nucleotides align to TRBD1. Germline loops: CDR1 SGHTS, CDR2 YDEGEE. After removal of 0 bases from V and 0 bases from J, the junction contained 5 bases not matched to a gene. This CDR3 contains 17 residues. The CDR3 DNA sequence: TGTGCCAGCAGCTTGGATCCGGGACAGACAACTAATGAAAAACTGTTTTTT. It encodes CASSLDPGQTTNEKLFF. Looking up the rest from reference TRBV5-8 and TRBJ1-4 gives the full variable domain: EAGVTQSPTHLIKTRGQQATLRCSPISGHTSVYWYQQALGLGLQFLLWYDEGEERNRGNFPPRFSGRQFPNYSSELNVNALELEDSALYLCASSLDPGQTTNEKLFFGSGTQLSVL.

The J gene is TRBJ1-3, the V gene TRBV5-4, with a weak D call TRBD1 (6 bases). The germline V and J ends were trimmed by 3 bases and 0 bases, with 19 bases remaining between them. Germline V gene lookup returns CDR1 SGHNT and CDR2 YYREEE (reference sequence). This CDR3 spans 18 amino acids. This CDR3 reads CASSSYSTGIYSGNTIYF. The CDR3 DNA sequence: TGTGCCAGCAGCTCATATTCAACAGGGATATACTCTGGAAACACCATATATTTT.

The rearrangement joins TRBV30 to TRBJ1-6; D gene ambiguous. This CDR3 contains 13 residues. The germline V gene encodes CDR1 GTSNPN and CDR2 SVGIG (reference sequence). The CDR3 here is CAVDGGYNSPLHF. In nucleotides, the CDR3 is TGTGCTGTGGACGGAGGCTATAATTCACCCCTCCACTTT.

The chain is built from TRBV12-1 and TRBJ2-3; TRBD2, the table's D call, was not compared with the DNA. TRBV12-1 is flagged as a pseudogene. CDR3 size: 18 residues. The CDR3 is CASSHLRGGRVSTDTQYF. The CDR3 bases are TGTGCCAGCAGCCATCTGAGGGGGGGGAGGGTAAGCACAGATACGCAGTATTTT.

The chain joins TRBV19 to TRBJ1-1; 10 bases line up with TRBD1. In germline, CDR1 is LNHDA, CDR2 SQIVND (reference sequence). J was trimmed by 4 bases and V by 6 bases; bases with no gene match: 11. The CDR3 runs 16 residues. Here the CDR3 reads CASRDTRQGAVTEAFF. The CDR3 DNA follows: TGTGCCAGTAGAGATACCCGACAGGGGGCGGTCACTGAAGCTTTCTTT. The variable domain in full, completed from reference TRBV19 and TRBJ1-1, reads DGGITQSPKYLFRKEGQNVTLSCEQNLNHDAMYWYRQDPGQGLRLIYYSQIVNDFQKGDIAEGYSVSREKKESFPLTVTSAQKNPTAFYLCASRDTRQGAVTEAFFGQGTRLTVV.

In regard to this clone: The junction departs from the called germline gene at one end, perhaps through a read error. The J gene is TRBJ2-2, the V gene TRBV7-7, with D maybe TRBD2 (7 bases). CDR1 is SSHAT, CDR2 FNYEAQ, per germline (reference sequence). This CDR3 has 18 residues. The CDR3 DNA reads TGTGCTAGCACCCCTCAAGGGGGAGGGCCTATTAGTTACGGGGAGCTGTTTTTT. Protein sequence: CASTPQGGGPISYGELFF.

The V call is TRBV30, the J call TRBJ2-5; 14 nucleotides match TRBD2. CDR1 and CDR2 from the germline V gene are GTSNPN and SVGIG (reference sequence). The CDR3 sequence is 14 residues long. Trimming removed 5 bases from V and 6 bases from J; junction bases left unmatched: 5. The CDR3 spells CAWVGTSGGKTQYF. The CDR3 bases are TGTGCCTGGGTTGGGACTAGCGGGGGAAAGACCCAGTACTTC.

The chain recombines TRBV2 with TRBJ1-5; perhaps TRBD1 as D (5 bases). CDR3 length equals 14 residues. Germline V CDR1 and CDR2: SNHLY, FYNNEI. The V end was cut by 8 bases, the J end by 6 bases, with 17 bases between. The CDR3 here is CASASIREGQPQHF. The CDR3 DNA follows: TGTGCCAGCGCAAGTATCAGGGAAGGTCAGCCCCAGCATTTT.

This clone showed up just once. A read error may account for a junction end that differs from germline. The gene calls are TRBV7-7 and TRBJ2-3, with 12 positions matching TRBD2. The CDR3 sequence is 15 residues long. The germline CDR1 and CDR2 sequences are SSHAT and FNYEAQ (reference sequence). CDR3 sequence (DNA): TGTGCTAGCAGCTTAGGGACTAGCGGGACAGATACGCAGTATTTT. This sequence encodes CASSLGTSGTDTQYF.

This clone was picked up many times. The J gene is TRBJ1-2, the V gene TRBV28; 8 positions agree with TRBD1. The germline V gene has CDR1 MDHEN and CDR2 SYDVKM. J was trimmed by 4 bases and V by 9 bases; bases with no gene match: 16. The CDR3 sequence is 16 residues long. The CDR3 is CARCPGQASAGYGYTF. CDR3 nucleotides: TGTGCCAGGTGCCCGGGACAGGCGTCCGCGGGCTATGGCTACACCTTC.

The chain uses TRBV5-4 and TRBJ1-3; 7 nucleotides align to TRBD1. V lost 4 bases to trimming and J lost 0 bases; unmatched junction nucleotides: 10. The length of the CDR3 is 17 residues. CDR1 is SGHNT, CDR2 YYREEE, per germline (reference sequence). CDR3 bases: TGTGCCAGCAGCGGGACCGGGACAGCAAACTCTGGAAACACCATATATTTT. Translation: CASSGTGTANSGNTIYF.

This chain links TRBV5-1 with TRBJ2-1, with D possibly matching TRBD2 (6 bases). The V end was cut by 2 bases, the J end by 0 bases, with 12 bases between. This CDR3 is 16 amino acids long. Looked up from germline, CDR1 is SGHRS and CDR2 is YFSETQ. In nucleotides, the CDR3 is TGCGCCAGCAGCTTTGAGGAGGGCAGCTCCTACAATGAGCAGTTCTTC. It is translated as CASSFEEGSSYNEQFF.

The chain is built from TRBV5-5 and TRBJ2-5, with 9 positions matching TRBD2. V lost 1 base, J lost 5 bases, and 6 bases stayed unmatched. The CDR3 runs to 15 residues. Germline V lookup: CDR1 SGHKS, CDR2 YYEKEE (reference sequence). The CDR3 sequence: CASSLSSGRSETQYF. The CDR3 coding sequence is TGTGCCAGCAGCTTGAGTAGCGGGAGATCGGAGACCCAGTACTTC.

The gene calls are TRBV5-1 and TRBJ1-1, with a tentative D call TRBD1 (5 bases). V shed 2 bases and J shed 1 base, with 9 bases lying between them. Per germline, CDR1 SGHRS and CDR2 YFSETQ. The CDR3 covers 14 residues. The CDR3 is CASSFWGENTEAFF. CDR3 coding DNA: TGCGCCAGCAGCTTCTGGGGCGAGAACACTGAAGCTTTCTTT.

This sequence joins TRBV2 and TRBJ1-1, with D tentatively TRBD1 (6 bases). V lost 10 bases and J lost 7, with 16 bases in between. CDR3 length: 12 residues. In germline, CDR1 is SNHLY, CDR2 FYNNEI. This chain's CDR3 is CATPAGVGEAFF. The CDR3 nucleotides are TGTGCCACGCCGGCAGGGGTGGGTGAAGCTTTCTTT.

The chain combines TRBV11-2 with TRBJ2-2, with 10 bases lining up with TRBD1. CDR3 length equals 16 residues. Germline V gives CDR1 SGHAT, CDR2 FQNNGV. V lost 3 bases, J lost 5 bases, and 6 bases stayed unmatched. The CDR3 DNA reads TGTGCCAGCAGCTTGGAGGGACAGGGGAAGACCGGGGAGCTGTTTTTT. Its translation: CASSLEGQGKTGELFF.